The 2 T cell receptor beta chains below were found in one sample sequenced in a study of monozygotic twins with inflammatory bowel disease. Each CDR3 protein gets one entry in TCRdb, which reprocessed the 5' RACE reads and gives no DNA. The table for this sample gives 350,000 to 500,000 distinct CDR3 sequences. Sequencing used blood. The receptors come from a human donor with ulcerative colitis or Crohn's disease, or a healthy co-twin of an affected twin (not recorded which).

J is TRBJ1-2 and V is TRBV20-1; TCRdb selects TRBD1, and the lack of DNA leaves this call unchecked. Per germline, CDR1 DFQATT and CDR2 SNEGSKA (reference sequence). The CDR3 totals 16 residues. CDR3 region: CSARAKTGGPWYGYTF.

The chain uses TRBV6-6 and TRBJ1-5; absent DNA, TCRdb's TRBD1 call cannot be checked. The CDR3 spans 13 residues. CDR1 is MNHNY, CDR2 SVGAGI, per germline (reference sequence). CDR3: CASTTGGNQPQPF.